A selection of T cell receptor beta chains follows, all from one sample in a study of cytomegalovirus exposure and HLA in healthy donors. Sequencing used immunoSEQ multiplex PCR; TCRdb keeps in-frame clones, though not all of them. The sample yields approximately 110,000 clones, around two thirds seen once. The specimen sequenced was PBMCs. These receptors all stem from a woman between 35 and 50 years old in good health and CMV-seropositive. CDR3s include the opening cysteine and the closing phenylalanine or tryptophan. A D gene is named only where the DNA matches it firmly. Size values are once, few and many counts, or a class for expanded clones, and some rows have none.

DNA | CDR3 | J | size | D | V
TGTGCCAGTAGTGCTGGCTGGGGGCTCTATGGCTACACCTTC | CASSAGWGLYGYTF | TRBJ1-2 | few | NA | TRBV19
TGTGCCAGCAGCGGCCGGGACAGGGCTGAAAAACTGTTTTTT | CASSGRDRAEKLFF | TRBJ1-4 | NA | TRBD1 | TRBV7-9
TGTGCCAGCAGTCCCCGGGGGACTAGCTTGTCAGATACGCAGTATTTT | CASSPRGTSLSDTQYF | TRBJ2-3 | NA | TRBD2 | TRBV2
TGCGCCAGCAGTCTCGGACAGGGGGCGGATACGCAGTATTTT | CASSLGQGADTQYF | TRBJ2-3 | NA | TRBD1 | TRBV5-1
TGTGCCAGCAGCTTACAGGGCAATCAGCCCCAGCATTTT | CASSLQGNQPQHF | TRBJ1-5 | once | NA | TRBV7-2
TGTGCCAGCACCCTCTCAGGGGTCGACACCGGGGAGCTGTTTTTT | CASTLSGVDTGELFF | TRBJ2-2 | NA | NA | TRBV2
TGCGCCAGCAGCCACCAGAAACTAGCGGGAGCCCCCTCCGGGGAGCTGTTTTTT | CASSHQKLAGAPSGELFF | TRBJ2-2 | NA | TRBD2 | TRBV4-3
TGTGCCAGCAGCTTACGGGGGAGCGATACGCAGTATTTT | CASSLRGSDTQYF | TRBJ2-3 | NA | NA | TRBV7-7
TGTGCCAGCAGCTTAGAATCTGGGGAGGGAAACATTCAGTACTTC | CASSLESGEGNIQYF | TRBJ2-4 | NA | TRBD2 | TRBV11-3
TGTGCCAGCAGCTTCCCGGGGAAGGAGACCCAGTACTTC | CASSFPGKETQYF | TRBJ2-5 | NA | NA | TRBV5-4